The rows below give T cell receptor beta chains drawn from one sample of a study of CD8+CD57+ T cells in acquired aplastic anemia. MiXCR was run by TCRdb on the reads, yielding one entry per CDR3 protein. The sample contains roughly 200,000 distinct CDR3 sequences, 63% of which appear only once. Sequenced: sorted CD4+, CD8+, or CD8+CD57+ T cells (not recorded which) from PBMCs. These receptors all stem from a human donor with aplastic anemia. Each CDR3 is given with its conserved first and last residue. D genes are given only for firm matches. Clone size, where shown, is once, few, many, or a class for clones that have expanded.

J: TRBJ2-7
D: NA
size: few
V: TRBV10-3
DNA: TGTGCCATCAGTGACACTAGACCCGAGCAGTACTTC
CDR3: CAISDTRPEQYF

J: TRBJ1-6
D: TRBD1
size: NA
V: TRBV7-2
DNA: TGTGCCAGCAGCTCGTGGGGACAGCCAAATTCACCCCTCCACTTT
CDR3: CASSSWGQPNSPLHF

J: TRBJ2-7
D: NA
size: many
V: TRBV12-3/TRBV12-4
DNA: TGTGCCAGCAGTTTTGGCGGGGTGAGCTCCTACGAGCAGTACTTC
CDR3: CASSFGGVSSYEQYF

J: TRBJ1-3
D: NA
size: NA
V: TRBV7-8
DNA: TGTGCCAGCAGCTTCAGAAGACTTGGAAACACCATATATTTT
CDR3: CASSFRRLGNTIYF

J: TRBJ1-2
D: TRBD1
size: NA
V: TRBV20-1
DNA: TGCAGTGCTAGAGTTGGCGGACAGGGTTTCGGGTATGGCTACACCTTC
CDR3: CSARVGGQGFGYGYTF

J: TRBJ2-7
D: TRBD2
size: NA
V: TRBV19
DNA: TGTGCCAGTCGAGGGGAGGGCTTCGGCAACGAGCAGTACTTC
CDR3: CASRGEGFGNEQYF

J: TRBJ1-2
D: NA
size: NA
V: TRBV4-2
DNA: TGTGCCAGCAGTGGCGGGACGGCGTATGGCTACACCTTC
CDR3: CASSGGTAYGYTF

J: TRBJ1-2
D: TRBD1
size: NA
V: TRBV2
DNA: TGTGCCAGCAGGACAGGGGGTATCTATGGCTACACCTTC
CDR3: CASRTGGIYGYTF

J: TRBJ2-7
D: NA
size: NA
V: TRBV29-1
DNA: TGCAGCGGGACGGGTCCAGGGGCCTACGAGCAGTACTTC
CDR3: CSGTGPGAYEQYF

J: TRBJ2-2
D: TRBD2
size: NA
V: TRBV7-9
DNA: TGTGCCAGCAGCTGGGGGACTAGCACCGGGGAGCTGTTTTTT
CDR3: CASSWGTSTGELFF

J: TRBJ1-1
D: NA
size: NA
V: TRBV7-9
DNA: TGTGCCAGCAGCTTCTTAGAGACTGAAGCTTTCTTT
CDR3: CASSFLETEAFF

J: TRBJ2-1
D: NA
size: many
V: TRBV20-1
DNA: TGCAGTGCAGGGGGTAGGGACGGATACAATGAGCAGTTCTTC
CDR3: CSAGGRDGYNEQFF

J: TRBJ2-2
D: NA
size: NA
V: TRBV10-1
DNA: TGCGCCAGCAGTGAGCGTCAGCTCACCGGGGAGCTGTTTTTT
CDR3: CASSERQLTGELFF

J: TRBJ2-7
D: TRBD1
size: NA
V: TRBV6-2/TRBV6-3
DNA: TGTGCCAGCAGTCGACAGGGTCTCTCCTACGAGCAGTACTTC
CDR3: CASSRQGLSYEQYF

J: TRBJ2-7
D: TRBD2
size: NA
V: TRBV7-3
DNA: TGTGCCAGCAGCCCAGGACTAGCGGGAATCGAGCGGTACTTC
CDR3: CASSPGLAGIERYF

J: TRBJ2-2
D: TRBD1
size: NA
V: TRBV10-3
DNA: TGTGCCAGCCAAACAGGGGTCAACACCGGGGAGCTGTTTTTT
CDR3: CASQTGVNTGELFF

J: TRBJ1-4
D: NA
size: NA
V: TRBV25-1
DNA: TGTGCCAGCAGTGAAGTCGGGATCGGGAATGAAAAACTGTTTTTT
CDR3: CASSEVGIGNEKLFF

J: TRBJ2-1
D: TRBD1
size: NA
V: TRBV7-9
DNA: TGTGCCAGCAGCTTAAGGGACAGGGGACTATACAATGAGCAGTTCTTC
CDR3: CASSLRDRGLYNEQFF

J: TRBJ1-3
D: NA
size: NA
V: TRBV5-8
DNA: TGTGCCAGCAGCTTGGGTCCGGGACACGGAAACACCATATATTTT
CDR3: CASSLGPGHGNTIYF

J: TRBJ2-1
D: TRBD1
size: NA
V: TRBV15
DNA: TGTGCCACTAGCAGCTCCAGGTCGAGACAGGGGTTGAAAGAGCAGTTCTTC
CDR3: CATSSSRSRQGLKEQFF

J: TRBJ1-2
D: TRBD1
size: NA
V: TRBV12-3/TRBV12-4
DNA: TGTGCCAGCAGTTCTCTACAGGGGAACTATGGCTACACCTTC
CDR3: CASSSLQGNYGYTF

J: TRBJ1-6
D: TRBD1
size: NA
V: TRBV20-1
DNA: TGCAGTGTTACAGGGGGGGCCCAACCCCTCCACTTT
CDR3: CSVTGGAQPLHF

J: TRBJ2-2
D: NA
size: many
V: TRBV29-1
DNA: TGCAGCGTTGAAAAGGGGCACGGGGAGCTGTTTTTT
CDR3: CSVEKGHGELFF

J: TRBJ2-3
D: NA
size: NA
V: TRBV29-1
DNA: TGCAGCGTTGAGACGTTGGCCGTAGCGCAGTATTTT
CDR3: CSVETLAVAQYF

J: TRBJ2-7
D: NA
size: once
V: TRBV10-3
DNA: TGTGCCATCCGTGACGTGTCCCGGGACATTGTTCGGGGGAGTTATTCTCTCTACGAGCAGTACTTC
CDR3: CAIRDVSRDIVRGSYSLYEQYF

J: TRBJ2-3
D: TRBD1
size: NA
V: TRBV20-1
DNA: TGCAGTGCTCGCTACGGGGGGACAGGGGGGATAGATACGCAGTATTTT
CDR3: CSARYGGTGGIDTQYF

J: TRBJ2-1
D: TRBD1
size: NA
V: TRBV2
DNA: TGTGCCAGGACTCAGGGGGCTGGAGGCAATGAGCAGTTCTTC
CDR3: CARTQGAGGNEQFF

J: TRBJ2-2
D: NA
size: NA
V: TRBV2
DNA: TGTGCCAGCAATGTCGGGACGTCGAACACCGGGGAGCTGTTTTTT
CDR3: CASNVGTSNTGELFF

J: TRBJ2-5
D: NA
size: NA
V: TRBV7-3
DNA: TGTGCCAGCAGCTTAATCTGGGGGCAGACCCAGTACTTC
CDR3: CASSLIWGQTQYF

J: TRBJ1-2
D: NA
size: many
V: TRBV29-1
DNA: TGCAGCGTTGAATGGAGAAACCCGTATGGCTACACCTTC
CDR3: CSVEWRNPYGYTF

J: TRBJ2-1
D: NA
size: few
V: TRBV15
DNA: TGTGCCACCAGCAGTCTTGTAGGGAGCGATGAGCAGTTCTTC
CDR3: CATSSLVGSDEQFF

J: TRBJ1-1
D: NA
size: NA
V: TRBV10-3
DNA: TGTGCCATCAGTGAGTCGGCTGGGACTGAAGCTTTCTTT
CDR3: CAISESAGTEAFF

J: TRBJ2-3
D: NA
size: NA
V: TRBV29-1
DNA: TGCAGCCTTCGGGTGGTGGGCCCAACAGATACGCAGTATTTT
CDR3: CSLRVVGPTDTQYF

J: TRBJ2-5
D: NA
size: NA
V: TRBV5-6
DNA: TGTGCCAGCAGCTTAGTAACAGGGTTAATAGGAGAGACCCAGTACTTC
CDR3: CASSLVTGLIGETQYF

J: TRBJ1-2
D: TRBD1
size: NA
V: TRBV7-9
DNA: TGTGCCAGCAGCTTAGCCTCCGGGACAGGTGATAACTATGGCTACACCTTC
CDR3: CASSLASGTGDNYGYTF

J: TRBJ2-1
D: TRBD2
size: NA
V: TRBV25-1
DNA: TGTGCCAGCAGTTCTCCACTAGCGGGAGGACCGTACTCCTACAATGAGCAGTTCTTC
CDR3: CASSSPLAGGPYSYNEQFF

J: TRBJ1-1
D: NA
size: NA
V: TRBV10-2
DNA: TGCGCCAGCAGTGAGAGGAAGAACACTGAAGCTTTCTTT
CDR3: CASSERKNTEAFF

J: TRBJ2-2
D: TRBD1
size: many
V: TRBV24-1
DNA: TGTGCCACCGGCCGGACAGGGGAAGGCGGGGAGCTGTTTTTT
CDR3: CATGRTGEGGELFF

J: TRBJ2-7
D: TRBD1
size: NA
V: TRBV15
DNA: TGTGCCACCAGCAGAGAGACAGGGGGACTTTACGAGCAGTACTTC
CDR3: CATSRETGGLYEQYF

J: TRBJ2-7
D: NA
size: NA
V: TRBV6-5
DNA: TGTGCCAGCAGCCCCTCGTATTTTATTGGAAGCGAGCAGTACTTC
CDR3: CASSPSYFIGSEQYF

J: TRBJ2-7
D: TRBD2
size: many
V: TRBV27
DNA: TGTGCCAGCAGTCCCGGACTAGCGGGGGTCGAGCAGTACTTC
CDR3: CASSPGLAGVEQYF

J: TRBJ1-1
D: NA
size: NA
V: TRBV5-1
DNA: TGCGCCAGCAGCGGCAGCTGGGAAGCTTTCTTT
CDR3: CASSGSWEAFF

J: TRBJ1-1
D: TRBD1
size: NA
V: TRBV19
DNA: TGTGCCAGTAGTAAAACCCGGACAGGGACTGAAGCTTTCTTT
CDR3: CASSKTRTGTEAFF

J: TRBJ2-7
D: TRBD1
size: NA
V: TRBV20-1
DNA: TGCAGTGCTAGATCGACAGGGGCGGCTGACGAGCAGTACTTC
CDR3: CSARSTGAADEQYF

J: TRBJ2-1
D: NA
size: NA
V: TRBV2
DNA: TGTGCCAGCATTCTTCCGGGAATTGAGCAGTTCTTC
CDR3: CASILPGIEQFF

J: TRBJ2-1
D: NA
size: NA
V: TRBV15
DNA: TGTGCCACCAGCAGCTTGGGATTTGAAAGGCTGTTCTTC
CDR3: CATSSLGFERLFF

J: TRBJ1-1
D: NA
size: NA
V: TRBV9
DNA: TGTGCCAGCAGCGTAGGCGGGGTACGCACTGAAGCTTTCTTT
CDR3: CASSVGGVRTEAFF

J: TRBJ1-2
D: TRBD1
size: NA
V: TRBV4-3
DNA: TGCGCCAGCAGCCAAGAATCAGGGGGGGCTAACTATGGCTACACCTTC
CDR3: CASSQESGGANYGYTF

J: TRBJ2-1
D: NA
size: NA
V: TRBV2
DNA: TGTGCCAGCAAGGCCACCACTTACAATGAGCAGTTCTTC
CDR3: CASKATTYNEQFF

J: TRBJ2-3
D: NA
size: NA
V: TRBV4-2
DNA: TGTGCCAGCAGCCAAGATTGGGCTAGACCTAGCACAGATACGCAGTATTTT
CDR3: CASSQDWARPSTDTQYF

J: TRBJ1-2
D: NA
size: NA
V: TRBV7-9
DNA: TGTGCCAGCAGCTTAATCGGGCTACCCCTGGGATACGGCTACACCTTC
CDR3: CASSLIGLPLGYGYTF

J: TRBJ2-5
D: TRBD2
size: many
V: TRBV6-4
DNA: TGTGCCAGCAGCCAGACTAGCGGGGGCCAAGAGACCCAGTACTTC
CDR3: CASSQTSGGQETQYF

J: TRBJ2-5
D: TRBD1
size: NA
V: TRBV29-1
DNA: TGCAGCGTTAGAAGGGGGCGCGGAGAGACCCAGTACTTC
CDR3: CSVRRGRGETQYF

J: TRBJ2-1
D: NA
size: NA
V: TRBV7-3
DNA: TGTGCCAGCAGGCAGGGCAGGGGAGTCTACAATGAGCAGTTCTTC
CDR3: CASRQGRGVYNEQFF